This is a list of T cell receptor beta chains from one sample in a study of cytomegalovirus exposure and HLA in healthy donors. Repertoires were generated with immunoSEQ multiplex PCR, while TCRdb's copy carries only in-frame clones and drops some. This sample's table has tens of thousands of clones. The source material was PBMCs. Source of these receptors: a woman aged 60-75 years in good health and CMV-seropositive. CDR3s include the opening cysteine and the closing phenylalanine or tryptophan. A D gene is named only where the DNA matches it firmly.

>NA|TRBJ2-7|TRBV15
TGTGCCACCAGCGTCAGAGGCAGTTCCTACGAGCAGTACTTC
CATSVRGSSYEQYF
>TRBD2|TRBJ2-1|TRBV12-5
TGTGCTAGTGGGACTAGCGGAGCTTACAATGAGCAGTTCTTC
CASGTSGAYNEQFF
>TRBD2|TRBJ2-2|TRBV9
TGTGCCAGCAGCCCCGGGCGGGGGAGCACTGCCGGGGAGCTGTTTTTT
CASSPGRGSTAGELFF
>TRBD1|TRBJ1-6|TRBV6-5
TGTGCCAGCAGTAATCAGGGGGGAAATAATTCACCCCTCCACTTT
CASSNQGGNNSPLHF
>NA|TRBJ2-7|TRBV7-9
TGTGCCAGCAGCTCTGCAAGGACATTCTCCTACGAGCAGTACTTC
CASSSARTFSYEQYF
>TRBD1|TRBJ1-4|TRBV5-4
TGTGCCAGCAGCATGGGACAGGGGGGAGGCTTCGAAAAACTGTTTTTT
CASSMGQGGGFEKLFF
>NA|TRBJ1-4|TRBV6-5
TGTGCCAGCAGTTATGTACGGGGGAATAATGAAAAACTGTTTTTT
CASSYVRGNNEKLFF
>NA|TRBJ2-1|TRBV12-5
TGTGCTAGTTCCAACCGAGGGAATGAGCAGTTCTTC
CASSNRGNEQFF
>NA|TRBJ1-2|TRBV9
TGTGCCAGCAGCCCCCGCGGCAGTGAGGTATACTATGGCTACACCTTC
CASSPRGSEVYYGYTF
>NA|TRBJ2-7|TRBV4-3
TGCGCCAGCAGCCAAGATAGAGGCGGAGTCTACGAGCAGTACTTC
CASSQDRGGVYEQYF
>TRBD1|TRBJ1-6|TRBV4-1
TGCGCCAGCAGCCAGTTCCTCGGGACAGGGAAGGGGAATTCACCCCTACACTTT
CASSQFLGTGKGNSPLHF
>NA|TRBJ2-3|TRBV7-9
TGTGCCAGCAGCTCCGGGGACATTCAGTATTCGGATACGCAGTATTTT
CASSSGDIQYSDTQYF
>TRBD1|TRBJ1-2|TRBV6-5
TGTGCCAGCAACACCCGACAGGGGGCTCCCTATGGCTACACCTTC
CASNTRQGAPYGYTF
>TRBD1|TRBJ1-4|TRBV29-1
TGCAGCGTTAGACAGGGGTATGAAAAACTGTTTTTT
CSVRQGYEKLFF
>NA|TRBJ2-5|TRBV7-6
TGTGCCAGCAGCTTAGCGCAGGAGACCCAGTACTTC
CASSLAQETQYF
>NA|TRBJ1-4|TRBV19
TGTGCCAGTGCATGGTCGGCAACTAATGAAAAACTGTTTTTT
CASAWSATNEKLFF
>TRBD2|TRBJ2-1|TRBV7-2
TGTGCCAGCACCTCACGGGGGGGCGCCTACAATGAGCAGTTCTTC
CASTSRGGAYNEQFF
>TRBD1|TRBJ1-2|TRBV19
TGTGCCAGTAGTAGGGTACAGGGGGCGCAAGGCGGCTACACCTTC
CASSRVQGAQGGYTF